The entry that follows covers one TCR beta chain sequence. The specificity of this receptor is unknown. The record has no base qualities; no much larger clone is one base away. The trim is 2 bases for V and 3 bases for J, with a gap of 12 bases between the germline ends. Based on the germline V gene, the CDR1 and CDR2 sequences are MDHEN and SYDVKM. The CDR3 measures 15 amino acids from cysteine to phenylalanine. The retained sequence is limited to the CDR3, 45 bases, with the frame set at the first base. This sample is part of a study of T cells after yellow fever vaccination (dated by TCRdb to between 2019 and 2020). Turning to the overall study: Libraries from fractions with low cell numbers were prepared with the SMART-Seq v4 Ultra Low Input RNA kit. To follow T-cell clones before and after primary and booster YFV17D yellow fever vaccination, bulk TCR alpha and beta repertoires were sequenced over time. The cohort comprised two healthy male donors, one aged 18 to 30 and one aged 30 to 39 years. Blood samples were taken at several timepoints before and after primary and secondary immunization, and bulk PBMC replicates and cell subsets were isolated. The research as a whole found: Compared with the primary T-cell response, the secondary T-cell response was weaker but faster, peaking on day 5 rather than day 15. Most clones expanded after primary vaccination were re-detected after the booster (almost 97% of CD4 and about nine tenths of CD8), suggesting broad memory maintenance. A small share of clonotypes was detected in both CD4 and CD8 compartments, with the overlap likely arising from convergent recombination. Computational filtering was required because FACS-sorted repertoires could contain abundant contaminating clonotypes from the bulk population. Only two donors were included in the study, so the extent to which the findings can be generalized is limited.

TCR cDNA was made using 5'RACE template switching, a step that added a universal primer site and unique molecular identifiers. cDNA synthesis was primed from both the TCR alpha and TCR beta constant segments. Library amplification used two PCR steps, and the second PCR step added sample barcodes and sequencing adapters. Libraries were sequenced on Illumina HiSeq 2500 (2x100 bp) or NovaSeq (2x150 bp). The paper's data handling went like this. Reads were demultiplexed and collapsed into UMI consensus sequences with MIGEC, and V(D)J alignment was performed with MiXCR. Using edgeR on replicate PBMC samples, clonotypes were called vaccine-responding if FDR was below 0.01 and the log2 fold change was above 5 up to day 15. CD4 or CD8 identity was assigned to each bulk clonotype according to whether the clonotype was present at higher abundance in the sequenced CD4 repertoire or the sequenced CD8 repertoire. TCRdb reprocessing: public reads trimmed at Q25 with fastp, clones called with MiXCR, in-frame beta chains kept. Rows are unified per CDR3 protein, each entry keeping the most common DNA and genes. These V and J calls derive from TCRdb rather than the authors' analysis. The sample records about 400,000 distinct CDR3 sequences, about 6.2% of which are singletons. About 15% of the sample is taken by the ten largest.

The treatment or condition label, read with the paper, signifies: live attenuated yellow fever vaccine strain. At each blood-draw timepoint, two biological replicates of bulk PBMCs were collected. A standard Ficoll-Paque protocol was used to isolate PBMCs from peripheral blood. RNA was extracted with TriZol from bulk PBMCs, CD4 and CD8 fractions, and dextramer-positive and dextramer-negative fractions. The sequence links TRBV28 to TRBJ2-3; TRBD1 is possibly the D segment (5 matching bases). The clonotype comes from a man aged 25-40 years who received the YFV17D yellow fever vaccine. The sequencing here drew on PBMCs, taken 5 days after the yellow fever booster vaccination. The CDR3 region reads CASSLIGQGTDTQYF. The DNA sequence is TGTGCCAGCAGTTTAATTGGCCAGGGAACAGATACGCAGTATTTT.